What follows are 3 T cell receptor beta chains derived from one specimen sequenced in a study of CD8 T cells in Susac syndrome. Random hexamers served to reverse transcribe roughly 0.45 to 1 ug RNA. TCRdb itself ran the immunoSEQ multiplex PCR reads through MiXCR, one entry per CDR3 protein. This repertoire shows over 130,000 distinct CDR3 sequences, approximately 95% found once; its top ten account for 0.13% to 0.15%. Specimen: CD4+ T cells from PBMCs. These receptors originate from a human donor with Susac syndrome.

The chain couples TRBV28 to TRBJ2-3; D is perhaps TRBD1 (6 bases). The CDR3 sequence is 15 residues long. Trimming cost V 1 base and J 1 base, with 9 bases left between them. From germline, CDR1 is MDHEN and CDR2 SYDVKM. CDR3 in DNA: TGTGCCAGCAGTTTATCCAGGGGCGGCACAGATACGCAGTATTTT. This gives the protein CASSLSRGGTDTQYF.

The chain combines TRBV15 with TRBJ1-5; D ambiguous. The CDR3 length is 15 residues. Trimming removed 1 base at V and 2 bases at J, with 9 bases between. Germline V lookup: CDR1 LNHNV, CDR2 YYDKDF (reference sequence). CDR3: CATSRGGNGNQPQHF. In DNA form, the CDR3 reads TGTGCCACCAGCAGAGGTGGGAACGGCAATCAGCCCCAGCATTTT.

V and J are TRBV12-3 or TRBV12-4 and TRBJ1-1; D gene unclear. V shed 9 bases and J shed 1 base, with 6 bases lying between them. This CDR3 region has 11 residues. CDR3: CASIQNTEAFF. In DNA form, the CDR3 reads TGTGCCAGTATACAGAACACTGAAGCTTTCTTT.